The present T cell receptor (beta chain) was sequenced within a study of spatial heterogeneity in lung cancer. For the study at large: Compared with alpha-chain sequences, beta-chain sequences were consistently detected in greater numbers. Unique TCR and UMI combinations averaged more than ten appearances each in raw reads.

V gave up 4 bases and J gave up 5 bases, with 21 bases separating them. This CDR3 has 15 residues. Germline V gene lookup returns CDR1 SQVTM and CDR2 ANQGSEA. A unique molecular identifier was attached to every TCR cDNA molecule. TCRdb independently ran MiXCR on the 5' RACE reads; one entry per CDR3 protein. The sample consists of approximately 3,100 distinct CDR3 sequences, 25% to 30% of them appearing once. Time point here: sample taken at primary tumor resection. Whole RNA came from tumor, nontumor lung or frozen PBMC and was sequenced without being sorted. Whole-study results and caveats: Follow-up blood showed ubiquitous expanded tumor TCRs less than blood at resection did.

Regarding this clonotype: The antigen remains undetermined. In a library made to pick up alpha chains, this beta chain is a stray read with a size that means little.

The sequence was collected from a female donor with early-stage non-small cell lung cancer. The sample here was PBMCs, taken at surgery. V usage is TRBV29-1 and J usage is TRBJ2-7; TRBD2 is a possible D gene (5 bases). Here the CDR3 reads CSVVLFPGMGNEQYF. CDR3 DNA sequence: TGCAGCGTTGTGCTCTTTCCCGGGATGGGAAACGAGCAGTACTTC.